A selection of T cell receptor beta chains follows, all from one sample in a study of CD8 T cells in ankylosing spondylitis. TCRdb reprocessed the 5' RACE reads via MiXCR and lists one record per CDR3 protein. The sample carries roughly 470,000 distinct CDR3 sequences, roughly 26% recorded once. Sequencing was done on a sample of blood, either unsorted or a sorted T cell fraction (not recorded which). These receptor sequences come from a male donor with ankylosing spondylitis. CDR3s include the opening cysteine and the closing phenylalanine or tryptophan. The D gene is left open where the match is weak. Some rows have no size entry. The others give once, few or many, or a class for an expanded clone.

len	v_gene	d_gene	j_gene	abundance	CDR3aa	CDR3nt
12	TRBV7-2	NA	TRBJ1-5	NA	CASSASNQPQHF	TGTGCCAGCAGCGCCAGCAATCAGCCCCAGCATTTT
15	TRBV7-9	TRBD2	TRBJ2-2	few	CASRTGLADTGELFF	TGTGCCAGCAGGACCGGACTAGCGGACACCGGGGAGCTGTTTTTT
15	TRBV20-1	TRBD1	TRBJ1-1	NA	CSARVRGRRNTEAFF	TGCAGTGCTAGGGTTAGGGGGCGTCGGAACACTGAAGCTTTCTTT
14	TRBV7-2	NA	TRBJ2-6	NA	CASSPEAGANVLTF	TGTGCCAGCAGCCCGGAGGCGGGGGCCAACGTCCTGACTTTC
14	TRBV7-8	NA	TRBJ1-6	few	CASSRDSYNSPLHF	TGTGCCAGCAGCCGAGACAGCTATAATTCACCCCTCCACTTT
16	TRBV10-1	TRBD2	TRBJ2-3	NA	CASSPTLAGDTDTQYF	TGCGCCAGCAGCCCCACTCTAGCGGGGGACACAGATACGCAGTATTTT
15	TRBV28	NA	TRBJ2-7	few	CASSLNPPRNYEQYF	TGTGCCAGCAGTTTAAACCCCCCCAGGAACTACGAGCAGTACTTC
15	TRBV4-2	NA	TRBJ2-3	many	CASSQPGLHTDTQYF	TGTGCCAGCAGCCAACCTGGACTCCACACAGATACGCAGTATTTT
15	TRBV5-1	TRBD1	TRBJ2-5	NA	CASSTMTGGYETQYF	TGCGCCAGCAGCACAATGACAGGGGGCTATGAGACCCAGTACTTC
15	TRBV5-1	NA	TRBJ1-2	NA	CASSLVSWEVDGYTF	TGCGCCAGCAGCTTGGTGTCTTGGGAAGTTGATGGCTACACCTTC
16	TRBV27	NA	TRBJ2-1	few	CASSLFVIGAVNEQFF	TGTGCCAGCAGTTTATTTGTAATAGGGGCAGTCAATGAGCAGTTCTTC
17	TRBV5-1	NA	TRBJ1-4	few	CASSVTSPGQGEEKLFF	TGCGCCAGCAGCGTGACATCGCCGGGCCAGGGCGAGGAAAAACTGTTTTTT
14	TRBV20-1	NA	TRBJ2-7	NA	CSARDREWFHEQYF	TGCAGTGCTAGAGATCGCGAATGGTTCCACGAGCAGTACTTC
13	TRBV20-1	NA	TRBJ1-4	NA	CSAAARGSEKLFF	TGCAGTGCTGCGGCCAGGGGCTCTGAAAAACTGTTTTTT
15	TRBV10-3	NA	TRBJ1-5	many	CAIRADLFGNQPQHF	TGTGCCATCAGAGCCGACCTCTTTGGCAATCAGCCCCAGCATTTT
17	TRBV2	TRBD2	TRBJ2-5	NA	CASTRGLAGNSQETQYF	TGTGCCAGCACCAGGGGCCTAGCGGGGAACTCCCAAGAGACCCAGTACTTC
13	TRBV20-1	NA	TRBJ2-7	many	CSAKRVSSYEQYF	TGCAGTGCAAAGCGGGTGAGCTCCTACGAGCAGTACTTC
16	TRBV5-1	TRBD2	TRBJ2-1	few	CASSLGLADSYNEQFF	TGCGCCAGCAGCTTGGGACTAGCGGACTCCTACAATGAGCAGTTCTTC
12	TRBV28	NA	TRBJ2-3	NA	CASGEGTDTQYF	TGTGCCAGCGGGGAAGGCACAGATACGCAGTATTTT
16	TRBV4-1	NA	TRBJ1-5	NA	CASSQEGSWGNQPQHF	TGCGCCAGCAGCCAAGAGGGAAGTTGGGGCAATCAGCCCCAGCATTTT
16	TRBV18	NA	TRBJ1-3	NA	CASSPVLSRTGNTIYF	TGTGCCAGCTCACCAGTTTTGAGCAGAACTGGAAACACCATATATTTT
18	TRBV5-1	TRBD2	TRBJ2-3	NA	CASSPDYGLAGVTDTQYF	TGCGCCAGCAGCCCAGACTATGGACTAGCGGGGGTCACAGATACGCAGTATTTT
13	TRBV20-1	NA	TRBJ1-1	few	CSAQDRRRAEAFF	TGCAGTGCGCAAGACAGGCGGCGGGCTGAAGCTTTCTTT
14	TRBV9	NA	TRBJ2-3	few	CASSVASGSDTQYF	TGTGCCAGCAGCGTAGCGTCTGGCTCAGATACGCAGTATTTT
12	TRBV29-1	TRBD1	TRBJ2-3	many	CSVTGTADTQYF	TGCAGCGTGACAGGGACGGCAGATACGCAGTATTTT
15	TRBV3-1	TRBD2	TRBJ2-1	NA	CASSQELGLADVQFF	TGTGCCAGCAGCCAAGAATTGGGACTAGCGGATGTACAGTTCTTC
16	TRBV7-2	TRBD2	TRBJ2-1	NA	CASSLASAGGYNEQFF	TGTGCCAGCAGCTTAGCGTCAGCGGGAGGGTACAATGAGCAGTTCTTC
13	TRBV20-1	NA	TRBJ2-2	NA	CSARGRTTRELFF	TGCAGTGCTAGGGGACGGACCACAAGGGAGCTGTTTTTT
15	TRBV5-6	NA	TRBJ2-3	few	CASSQSGYSTDTQYF	TGTGCCAGCAGCCAGTCGGGGTACAGCACAGATACGCAGTATTTT
13	TRBV20-1	TRBD1	TRBJ2-1	NA	CSAGDRGYNEQFF	TGCAGTGCGGGGGACAGGGGCTACAATGAGCAGTTCTTC
14	TRBV7-2	TRBD2	TRBJ2-3	medium-sized	CASSSGTSVHTQYF	TGTGCCAGCAGTTCAGGGACTAGCGTTCATACGCAGTATTTT
13	TRBV12-5	NA	TRBJ1-4	NA	CASGLEPNEKLFF	TGTGCTAGTGGTTTGGAGCCGAATGAAAAACTGTTTTTT
18	TRBV4-1	NA	TRBJ2-2	few	CASSQDLPHRPDTGELFF	TGCGCCAGCAGCCAAGATCTCCCACACAGACCGGACACCGGGGAGCTGTTTTTT
15	TRBV12-3/TRBV12-4	NA	TRBJ1-5	many	CASSPSRASNQPQHF	TGTGCCAGCAGCCCCTCCCGGGCTAGCAATCAGCCCCAGCATTTT
12	TRBV3-1	NA	TRBJ1-4	few	CASSRPGTKLFF	TGTGCCAGCAGCCGTCCGGGAACTAAACTGTTTTTT
15	TRBV19	NA	TRBJ2-6	NA	CASSIGSVGANVLTF	TGTGCCAGTAGTATAGGCTCAGTTGGGGCCAACGTCCTGACTTTC
16	TRBV6-1	TRBD2	TRBJ2-1	NA	CASSPRAGALYNEQFF	TGTGCCAGCAGTCCCCGAGCGGGAGCCCTTTACAATGAGCAGTTCTTC
14	TRBV15	NA	TRBJ2-7	NA	CATSRDGRNDEQYF	TGTGCCACCAGCAGAGACGGGAGAAACGACGAGCAGTACTTC
12	TRBV12-5	NA	TRBJ2-1	NA	CASCGWDNEQFF	TGTGCTAGTTGCGGATGGGACAATGAGCAGTTCTTC
17	TRBV10-3	TRBD2	TRBJ2-3	NA	CATRGLAENPSTDTQYF	TGTGCCACGAGAGGACTAGCGGAAAACCCTAGCACAGATACGCAGTATTTT
16	TRBV11-2	TRBD2	TRBJ2-1	few	CASSLVGLAYYNEQFF	TGTGCCAGCAGCTTAGTTGGACTAGCTTACTACAATGAGCAGTTCTTC
13	TRBV5-1	NA	TRBJ2-5	NA	CASSRWSQETQYF	TGCGCCAGCAGCCGTTGGTCCCAAGAGACCCAGTACTTC
13	TRBV12-3/TRBV12-4	NA	TRBJ1-2	NA	CASSGRPVFDLTF	TGTGCCAGCAGTGGCCGACCTGTTTTTGACTTGACCTTC
14	TRBV20-1	TRBD2	TRBJ2-1	few	CSASRASGYNEQFF	TGCAGTGCTAGCAGGGCTAGCGGGTACAATGAGCAGTTCTTC
13	TRBV12-3/TRBV12-4	NA	TRBJ2-1	many	CASSSVTGSEQFF	TGTGCCAGCAGTTCTGTTACGGGATCCGAGCAGTTCTTC
11	TRBV10-3	NA	TRBJ2-3	few	CAISSSDTQYF	TGTGCCATCAGTTCCTCAGATACGCAGTATTTT
14	TRBV5-1	NA	TRBJ2-2	many	CASRGNPDTGELFF	TGCGCCAGCAGAGGCAACCCGGACACCGGGGAGCTGTTTTTT
16	TRBV11-2	NA	TRBJ1-1	NA	CASSLEFGRMNTEAFF	TGTGCCAGCAGCTTAGAGTTTGGGCGGATGAACACTGAAGCTTTCTTT
13	TRBV6-1	NA	TRBJ1-5	few	CASSPRGAQPQHF	TGTGCCAGCAGTCCACGAGGTGCTCAGCCCCAGCATTTT
16	TRBV25-1	NA	TRBJ1-1	NA	CASSGWSGTPNTEAFF	TGTGCCAGCAGTGGGTGGTCCGGGACACCAAACACTGAAGCTTTCTTT